This T cell receptor (beta chain) was documented in a study of cytomegalovirus exposure and HLA in healthy donors. Study-wide background: Approximately 190 million T cells yielded approximately 100 million unique TCR beta sequences, as an earlier analysis found. Out of approximately 400 genotyped donors, 81% belonged to the Caucasian-associated ancestry cluster. Study-wide points: In vitro, three CMV-associated chains proved specific for CMV antigens. Researchers left out some V segments, among them TRBV6-2 and TRBV6-3, as indistinguishable.

Concerning this clone: Its antigen is undetermined.

Germline V gives CDR1 LGHNA, CDR2 YNFKEQ. The V gene lost 0 bases and the J gene lost 3 bases, with 11 bases spanning the gap. There are 15 residues in the CDR3. The primer mix had 60 Vbeta and 13 Jbeta primers. Libraries were prepared by immunoSEQ multiplex PCR; TCRdb keeps only in-frame clonotypes and omits some of them. The data hold 150,000 to 200,000 clones, with roughly 70% observed a single time. The V and J genes are TRBV4-2 and TRBJ1-2; D may be TRBD1 (6 bases). The sample consisted of PBMCs. This clonotype originated in a woman aged 25 to 39 in good health and CMV-seronegative. CDR3 amino acids: CASSQDEQGYYGYTF. The CDR3 DNA sequence: TGTGCCAGCAGCCAAGATGAACAGGGCTACTATGGCTACACCTTC.